Presented here are 29 T cell receptor beta chains from one specimen sequenced in a study of long-term antiretroviral therapy in people with HIV. The assay used was immunoSEQ (version v3.0), run at survey level. Assay used: immunoSEQ multiplex PCR; TCRdb lists only in-frame clones, some missing. This repertoire shows tens of thousands of clones, around four fifths found once; its top ten account for over 6.5%. The material sequenced was unsorted PBMCs, taken 0.4 years before starting antiretroviral therapy. The source of these receptors is a man aged 18 to 29 with HIV.

This rearrangement joins TRBV28 to TRBJ1-2; no firm D call. The V end lost 5 bases, the J end lost 7 bases, and 17 bases lay between the germline ends. There are 14 residues in the CDR3. The germline V gene encodes CDR1 MDHEN and CDR2 SYDVKM. Here the CDR3 reads CASSPSFWGFGYTF. The CDR3 DNA sequence: TGTGCCAGCAGTCCTTCTTTTTGGGGATTTGGCTACACCTTC.

This clone was seen only once. This rearrangement joins TRBV7-8 to TRBJ2-7, with D possibly being TRBD1 or TRBD2 (5 bases each). Trimming left V 2 bases short and J 2 bases short, with 10 bases between. The CDR3 runs 14 residues. Germline CDR1 reads SGHVS; CDR2 reads FQNEAQ. In DNA, the CDR3 is TGTGCCAGCAGCTTAACGGGACCGACCTACGAGCAGTACTTC. Amino acid sequence: CASSLTGPTYEQYF.

The rearrangement joins TRBV29-1 to TRBJ2-7, with TRBD1 matching 7 bases. CDR3 size: 14 residues. V was clipped by 0 bases and J by 0 bases; unmatched bases: 2. The germline gives CDR1 SQVTM, CDR2 ANQGSEA. CDR3 bases: TGCAGCGTTGAAGAGTGGGACAGCTCCTACGAGCAGTACTTC. The encoded protein is CSVEEWDSSYEQYF.

This clone was seen more than once but under ten times. In nucleotides, the CDR3 is TGTGCCAGCAGCTTAGCGCCCGGGCCTAGGACTCAGCCCCAGCATTTT. Its protein product is CASSLAPGPRTQPQHF. The chain couples TRBV7-8 to TRBJ1-5; D not resolved. Germline lookup yields CDR1 SGHVS and CDR2 FQNEAQ. CDR3 length: 16 residues. V was trimmed by 0 bases and J by 6 bases, leaving 15 bases between them.

As DNA, the CDR3 is TGTGCCAGCGTTTTCGGGCTGGCCTACGAGCAGTACTTC. Translating gives CASVFGLAYEQYF. The chain uses TRBV6-5 and TRBJ2-7, with unresolved D. V dropped 8 bases and J dropped 2 bases, with 13 bases sitting between them. The CDR3 extends over 13 amino acids. Per germline, CDR1 MNHEY and CDR2 SVGAGI.

The rearrangement uses TRBV30 and TRBJ2-3, with 12 bases aligning to TRBD2. Germline V gives CDR1 GTSNPN, CDR2 SVGIG (reference sequence). Trimming removed 2 bases from V and 4 bases from J; junction bases left unmatched: 4. CDR3 length: 15 amino acids. In DNA, the CDR3 is TGTGCCTGGAGTCTAGCGGGGGGGGCGGCAGATACGCAGTATTTT. Amino acids: CAWSLAGGAADTQYF.

V gene TRBV6-1 combines with J gene TRBJ2-3; 8 bases line up with TRBD1. Per germline, CDR1 MNHNS and CDR2 SASEGT. Trimming cost V 5 bases and J 1 base; bases outside gene matches: 2. This CDR3 is 14 amino acids long. The CDR3 reads CASSWGQGTDTQYF. The CDR3 nucleotides are TGTGCCAGCAGTTGGGGACAGGGCACAGATACGCAGTATTTT.

The rearrangement links TRBV27 to TRBJ2-7, with TRBD2 identical over 9 bases. The CDR3 consists of 14 residues. CDR1 is MNHEY, CDR2 SMNVEV, per germline (reference sequence). V dropped 2 bases and J dropped 4; count of bases not matched to a gene: 3. CDR3 residues: CASSLASGDYEQYF. The CDR3 nucleotides read TGTGCCAGCAGTTTAGCTAGCGGGGATTACGAGCAGTACTTC.

The chain has TRBV7-2 and TRBJ1-5; maybe TRBD1 (6 bases). Trimming took off 2 bases at V and 5 bases at J, with 7 bases between the two ends. The CDR3 sequence is 13 residues long. The germline V gene encodes CDR1 SGHTA and CDR2 FQGNSA. Here the CDR3 reads CASSLRGDQPQHF. The DNA for the CDR3 is TGTGCCAGCAGCTTAAGGGGGGATCAGCCCCAGCATTTT. Based on the CDR3 plus reference TRBV7-2 and TRBJ1-5, the full variable domain is GAGVSQSPSNKVTEKGKDVELRCDPISGHTALYWYRQSLGQGLEFLIYFQGNSAPDKSGLPSDRFSAERTGGSVSTLTIQRTQQEDSAVYLCASSLRGDQPQHFGDGTRLSIL.

The chain carries TRBV30 and TRBJ2-7; 14 bases agree with TRBD2. The V gene end was trimmed by 3 bases and the J gene end by 11 bases; junction bases not matched to a gene: 9. The CDR3 totals 14 residues. Germline V gene lookup returns CDR1 GTSNPN and CDR2 SVGIG (reference sequence). In DNA, the CDR3 is TGTGCCTGGAGCCCAGGGACTAGCGGGAGTGAGAAGTACTTC. This sequence encodes CAWSPGTSGSEKYF.

The rearrangement joins TRBV13 to TRBJ2-1; the D gene is possibly TRBD2 (6 bases). Trimming removed 5 bases at V and 9 bases at J, with 29 bases between. The CDR3 runs to 18 residues. Germline values: CDR1 PRHDT, CDR2 FYEKMQ (reference sequence). The DNA for the CDR3 is TGTGCCAGCAGCCCCGGGGGAGCGGGTAGCACTTTTGGTGGTGAGCAGTTCTTC. Translation gives CASSPGGAGSTFGGEQFF.

This chain joins TRBV28 and TRBJ2-5; possible D gene TRBD2, 5 bases. This CDR3 has 15 residues. Between the trimmed V and J ends, which lost 3 bases and 1 base, there was a span of 12 bases. CDR1 and CDR2 (germline): MDHEN, SYDVKM. CDR3 protein: CASSLLGVRQETQYF. CDR3 bases: TGTGCCAGCAGTTTGCTCGGGGTTCGCCAAGAGACCCAGTACTTC.

The rearrangement joins TRBV4-1 to TRBJ1-5; D is possibly TRBD1 (6 bases). This CDR3 comprises 15 residues. The V gene lost 0 bases and the J gene lost 10 bases, with 16 bases spanning the gap. The V gene's germline CDR1 is MGHRA and CDR2 YSYEKL. CDR3 bases: TGCGCCAGCAGCCAAGACCAGGGGCCGGGGGGCCCCCAGCATTTT. This encodes CASSQDQGPGGPQHF.

This chain joins TRBV6-5 and TRBJ1-4; D is uncertain. Germline CDR1 and CDR2: MNHEY and SVGAGI. There are 15 residues in the CDR3. Trimming took off 7 bases at V and 8 bases at J, with 20 bases between the two ends. CDR3 nucleotides: TGTGCCAGCAACCGAATGGAAGAGGATTGGGAAAAACTGTTTTTT. It codes for CASNRMEEDWEKLFF.

J is TRBJ1-2 and V is TRBV21-1. TRBV21-1 is annotated as a pseudogene. The CDR3 has 15 residues. The CDR3: CASSKAGPKPLGYTF. CDR3 nucleotides: TGTGCCAGCAGCAAAGCCGGACCCAAGCCCCTTGGCTACACCTTC.

The J gene is TRBJ2-3, the V gene TRBV7-9; 8 bases agree with TRBD2. Trimming at V came to 2 bases and at J to 4 bases, leaving 11 bases not matched to a gene. Germline lookup yields CDR1 SEHNR and CDR2 FQNEAQ (reference sequence). The CDR3 has 17 amino acids. CDR3 loop: CASSLRVSAGGADTQYF. The CDR3 nucleotides read TGTGCCAGCAGCTTAAGGGTCTCCGCCGGGGGGGCAGATACGCAGTATTTT.

The V and J genes are TRBV27 and TRBJ1-1; 7 bases line up with TRBD1. V dropped 3 bases and J dropped 9; count of bases not matched to a gene: 1. This CDR3 spans 11 amino acids. Germline lookup yields CDR1 MNHEY and CDR2 SMNVEV (reference sequence). The CDR3 nucleotides are TGTGCCAGCAGTTTGGGACAGCAAGCTTTCTTT. The encoded protein is CASSLGQQAFF.

This rearrangement joins TRBV19 to TRBJ2-2; 9 bases match TRBD2. Trimming removed 5 bases from V and 3 bases from J; junction bases left unmatched: 7. The CDR3 extends over 16 amino acids. CDR1 and CDR2 (germline): LNHDA, SQIVND (reference sequence). The CDR3 is CASSPVAGEHTGELFF. The CDR3, as DNA: TGTGCCAGTAGTCCGGTAGCGGGGGAGCACACCGGGGAGCTGTTTTTT.

This sequence joins TRBV13 and TRBJ1-4; TRBD1 aligns across 11 bases. CDR1 PRHDT and CDR2 FYEKMQ come from the germline V gene (reference sequence). The CDR3 extends over 17 amino acids. V gave up 3 bases and J gave up 4 bases; unmatched junction bases: 7. CDR3 nucleotide sequence: TGTGCCAGCAGCTTGCTGGGACAGGGGGATGGTAATGAAAAACTGTTTTTT. As protein: CASSLLGQGDGNEKLFF.

J is TRBJ2-1 and V is TRBV5-1, with no clear D. The V end was cut by 1 base, the J end by 12 bases, with 20 bases between. The CDR3 extends over 15 amino acids. Germline V gives CDR1 SGHRS, CDR2 YFSETQ. As DNA, the CDR3 is TGCGCCAGCAGCTTGACCTCCTCAACCCTGGGCGTGCAGTTCTTC. Its translation: CASSLTSSTLGVQFF.

The V gene is TRBV5-1, the J gene TRBJ2-5; D not certain. CDR3 length: 11 amino acids. Germline loops: CDR1 SGHRS, CDR2 YFSETQ. Trimming left V 7 bases short and J 5 bases short, with 9 bases between. The CDR3 nucleotides read TGCGCCAGCGGACGGGCGGAGACCCAGTACTTC. Translation: CASGRAETQYF.

As regards this clone: The same CDR3 also results from other DNA sequences found in this sample. V usage is TRBV30 and J usage is TRBJ2-7; no clear D gene. The CDR3 is 11 residues long. The germline V and J ends were trimmed by 2 bases and 9 bases, with 11 bases remaining between them. Germline lookup yields CDR1 GTSNPN and CDR2 SVGIG (reference sequence). CDR3 nucleotide sequence: TGTGCCTGGAGTACTCTTCTAGGGCAGTACTTC. Translating it yields CAWSTLLGQYF.

The chain has TRBV7-8 and TRBJ1-5, with 7 nucleotides matching TRBD1. Germline assignment: CDR1 SGHVS and CDR2 FQNEAQ. This CDR3 spans 16 amino acids. Losses at the gene ends were 0 bases for V and 6 bases for J; bases not matched to a gene: 8. The CDR3 loop reads CASSLAGGAGGQPQHF. The CDR3 bases are TGTGCCAGCAGCTTAGCAGGGGGCGCAGGGGGTCAGCCCCAGCATTTT.

The chain carries TRBV7-2 and TRBJ2-1; D uncertain. This CDR3 region has 12 residues. V lost 1 base and J 10 bases, leaving 8 bases between the germline ends. Germline-derived CDR1 and CDR2 are SGHTA and FQGNSA. The CDR3 bases are TGTGCCAGCAGCTTAGTTTATGCCGAGCAGTTCTTC. Protein sequence: CASSLVYAEQFF.

J is TRBJ2-1 and V is TRBV7-9, with 8 bases fitting TRBD2. Germline V lookup: CDR1 SEHNR, CDR2 FQNEAQ (reference sequence). Trimming removed 4 bases from V and 4 bases from J; junction bases left unmatched: 9. The CDR3 is 16 amino acids. CDR3 sequence reads: CASSSPVSGGYNEQFF. The CDR3 DNA is TGTGCCAGCAGCTCCCCGGTCAGCGGGGGTTACAATGAGCAGTTCTTC.

The chain has TRBV27 and TRBJ2-3, with 8 bases identical to TRBD2. The CDR3 has 16 residues. Trimming removed 6 bases from V and 5 bases from J; junction bases left unmatched: 13. Germline loops: CDR1 MNHEY, CDR2 SMNVEV (reference sequence). The CDR3 region is CASSSVAGSPLDTQYF. CDR3 DNA sequence: TGTGCCAGCAGCTCCGTAGCGGGATCGCCCCTAGATACGCAGTATTTT.

A word on this clone: A clone one base away is much larger, so this may be a read error. This CDR3 is CAWSVQSNQPQHF. CDR3 DNA sequence: TGTGCCTGGAGTGTACAGAGCAATCAGCCCCAGCATTTT. The rearrangement joins TRBV30 to TRBJ1-5; no clear D gene. V was pared by 0 bases and J by 1 base, with 4 bases between. The CDR3 is 13 amino acids. CDR1 is GTSNPN, CDR2 SVGIG, per germline (reference sequence).

The V call is TRBV30, the J call TRBJ1-3; D unclear. Germline assignment: CDR1 GTSNPN and CDR2 SVGIG (reference sequence). The CDR3 has 15 residues. Trimming cost V 1 base and J 0 bases, with 10 bases left between them. The CDR3 DNA sequence: TGTGCCTGGAGTGCAGGCCTGCCCTCTGGAAACACCATATATTTT. Amino acid sequence: CAWSAGLPSGNTIYF.

V and J are TRBV5-4 and TRBJ2-6; D assignment may be TRBD1 or TRBD2 (6 bases each). Between the trimmed V and J ends, which lost 1 base and 3 bases, there was a span of 11 bases. This CDR3 contains 16 residues. Germline CDR1 is SGHNT and CDR2 is YYREEE (reference sequence). CDR3 loop: CASSLLGGRGANVLTF. CDR3 in DNA: TGTGCCAGCAGCTTGTTAGGGGGGCGTGGGGCCAACGTCCTGACTTTC.